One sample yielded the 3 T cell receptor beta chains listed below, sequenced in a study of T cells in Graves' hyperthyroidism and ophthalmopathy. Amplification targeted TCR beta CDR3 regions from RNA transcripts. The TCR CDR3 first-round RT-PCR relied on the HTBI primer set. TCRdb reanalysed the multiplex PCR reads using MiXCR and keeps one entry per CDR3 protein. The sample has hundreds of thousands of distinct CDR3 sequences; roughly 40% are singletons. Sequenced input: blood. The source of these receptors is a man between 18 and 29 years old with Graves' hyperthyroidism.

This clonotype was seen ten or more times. The CDR3 sequence is CASSGYRGQGEQYF. CDR3 bases: TGTGCCAGCAGTGGCTACAGGGGGCAGGGCGAGCAGTACTTC. This rearrangement joins TRBV25-1 to TRBJ2-7, with 9 bases that match TRBD1. The germline CDR1 and CDR2 sequences are MGHDK and SYGVNS. CDR3 length: 14 residues. V shed 4 bases and J 6 bases; nucleotides not matched to a gene: 7.

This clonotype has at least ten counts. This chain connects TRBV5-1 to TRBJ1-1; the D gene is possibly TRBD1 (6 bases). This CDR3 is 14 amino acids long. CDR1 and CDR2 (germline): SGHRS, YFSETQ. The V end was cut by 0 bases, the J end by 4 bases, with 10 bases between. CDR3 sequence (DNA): TGCGCCAGCAGCTTGGAACAGGGAACCACTGAAGCTTTCTTT. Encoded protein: CASSLEQGTTEAFF.

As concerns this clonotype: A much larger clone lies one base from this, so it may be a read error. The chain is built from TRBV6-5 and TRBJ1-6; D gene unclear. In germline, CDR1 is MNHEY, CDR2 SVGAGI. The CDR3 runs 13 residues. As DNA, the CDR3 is TGTGCCATCAGTTACCTACCGGATTCACCCCTCCACTTT. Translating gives CAISYLPDSPLHF.